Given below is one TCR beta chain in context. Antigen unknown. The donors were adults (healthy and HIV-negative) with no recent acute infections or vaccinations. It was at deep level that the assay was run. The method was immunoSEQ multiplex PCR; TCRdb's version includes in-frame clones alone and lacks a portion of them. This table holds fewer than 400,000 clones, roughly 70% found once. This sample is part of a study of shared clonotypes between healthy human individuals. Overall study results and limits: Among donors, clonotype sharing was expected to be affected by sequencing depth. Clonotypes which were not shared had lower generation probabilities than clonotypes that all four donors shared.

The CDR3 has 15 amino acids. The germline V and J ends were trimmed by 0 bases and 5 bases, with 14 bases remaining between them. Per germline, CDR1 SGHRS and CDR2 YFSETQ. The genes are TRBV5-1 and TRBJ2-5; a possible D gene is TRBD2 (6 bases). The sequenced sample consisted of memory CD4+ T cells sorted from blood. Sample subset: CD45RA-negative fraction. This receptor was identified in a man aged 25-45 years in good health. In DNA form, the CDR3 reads TGCGCCAGCAGCTTGGGGGGTAGCGGAGGGGAGACCCAGTACTTC. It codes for CASSLGGSGGETQYF.